This T cell receptor (beta chain) was sequenced in a study of control samples from healthy donors and cancer patients (dated by TCRdb to 2020 to 2022). Library prep was done by the immunoSEQ multiplex PCR assay. Not all clones reach the TCRdb copy of this immuneACCESS table, which keeps in-frame sequences only. Checked studies attribute under half of the gap to unresolved V genes and leave the rest unexplained. The sample has about 150,000 clones on record, just under 95% of them singletons. The leading ten clones occupy about 5.6% of the sample. With respect to this clone: Its antigen has not been determined. No much larger clonotype is one base removed from it; base qualities were not supplied.

The sample taken for sequencing was blood. The TCR was taken from a man between 35 and 55 years old in good health.

For the CDR3, the sequence is CATTHSGRNTEAFF. The sequenced DNA is TGTGCCACCACCCACTCCGGGAGAAACACTGAAGCTTTCTTT. Here the chain combines TRBV2 and TRBJ1-1; too little of a D gene remains to name it. The V and J ends are trimmed by 10 bases and 2 bases, leaving 17 bases between them. Measured from the cysteine to the phenylalanine, the CDR3 is 14 residues long. CDR3 DNA only is kept here, 42 bases in frame from base 1. The germline V gene supplies CDR1 SNHLY and CDR2 FYNNEI.